This T cell receptor (beta chain) emerged from a study of blood T cell repertoires in COVID-19. This table comes from immunoSEQ multiplex PCR, and its TCRdb copy is limited to in-frame clones, with some not included. The sample gives about 270,000 clones, roughly 93% of which show up once; approximately 2.4% is in the top ten. Losses at the gene ends were 6 bases for V and 7 bases for J; bases not matched to a gene: 8. This CDR3 has 15 residues. Germline V gives CDR1 SNHLY, CDR2 FYNNEI. This chain joins TRBV2 and TRBJ1-6; 8 nucleotides match TRBD1. The clonotype originates from a woman between 40 and 50 years old with acute COVID-19. Specimen: PBMCs or T cells enriched from blood (not recorded which). CDR3 DNA: TGTGCCAGCAGCGACCCGGGACAGGTCAATTCACCCCTCCACTTT. Its protein product is CASSDPGQVNSPLHF. Together with reference TRBV2 and TRBJ1-6, the CDR3 gives the full variable domain: EPEVTQTPSHQVTQMGQEVILRCVPISNHLYFYWYRQILGQKVEFLVSFYNNEISEKSEIFDDQFSVERPDGSNFTLKIRSTKLEDSAMYFCASSDPGQVNSPLHFGNGTRLTVT.